Reported below is one T cell receptor beta chain. The sample contains more than one DNA sequence encoding this CDR3. The CDR3 spans 15 residues. With 4 bases removed from V and 0 bases from J, the gap between germline ends came to 10 bases. CDR1 and CDR2 from the germline V gene are LGHDT and YNNKEL (reference sequence). This sample is part of a study of blood T cell repertoires in COVID-19. On the study more broadly: Sites in the United States, Italy and Spain provided acute and convalescent COVID-19 samples.

Clones were sequenced by immunoSEQ multiplex PCR, and TCRdb holds only the in-frame ones, with some missing. The repertoire holds some 200,000 clones, with about 85% as singletons. Enrolled through a virtual design, the participants were between roughly 18 and 90 years of age and came from 24 US areas. Before being deemed recovered, Cohort 3 donors had two negative PCRs, clearance, or symptom resolution. This sequence joins TRBV3-1 (or the pseudogene TRBV3-2) and TRBJ2-1, with D unclear. The TCR originated in a woman younger than 45 who had recovered from COVID-19. The sample comprised PBMCs or T cells enriched from blood (not recorded which). The CDR3 spells CASSPDSSSYNEQFF. The CDR3 coding sequence is TGTGCCAGCAGCCCTGACTCTAGCTCCTACAATGAGCAGTTCTTC.